A single sample is the source of the 19 T cell receptor beta chains below, sequenced in a study of cytomegalovirus exposure and HLA in healthy donors. The data were produced by immunoSEQ multiplex PCR, yet TCRdb's version contains in-frame clones alone and is incomplete. There are more than 45,000 clones in the sample; roughly 87% occur only once, and approximately 15% lies in the top ten. The specimen was PBMCs. These receptors were obtained from a young woman in good health and CMV-seronegative.

The chain employs TRBV2 and TRBJ2-3; 14 bases match TRBD2. The CDR3 is 16 residues long. Germline V CDR1 and CDR2: SNHLY, FYNNEI. The junction had 9 bases not matched to a gene; V was cut back by 9 bases and J by 4 bases. For the CDR3, the DNA is TGTGCCAGAACCGGGACTAGCGGGGGAGCGCCAGATACGCAGTATTTT. Protein sequence: CARTGTSGGAPDTQYF.

The CDR3 spells CASSDPGQYNEQFF. The CDR3 DNA sequence: TGTGCCAGCAGTGATCCGGGACAGTACAATGAGCAGTTCTTC. The J gene is TRBJ2-1, the V gene TRBV7-9; 7 bases align to TRBD1. The germline V gene has CDR1 SEHNR and CDR2 FQNEAQ (reference sequence). V lost 6 bases and J lost 4; bases outside the gene matches: 6. The CDR3 sequence is 14 residues long.

Here the CDR3 reads CAISESRADTQYF. The CDR3 DNA reads as TGTGCCATCAGTGAGTCTCGGGCAGATACGCAGTATTTT. The chain has TRBV10-3 and TRBJ2-3; D remains ambiguous. The CDR3 runs 13 residues. With 0 bases removed from V and 4 bases from J, the gap between germline ends came to 5 bases. Germline CDR1 ENHRY, CDR2 SYGVKD.

The chain carries TRBV18 and TRBJ1-1; 7 bases are shared with TRBD1. Trimming cost V 3 bases and J 1 base; bases outside gene matches: 5. The germline CDR1 and CDR2 sequences are KGHSH and LQKENI. The CDR3 spans 15 residues. The CDR3 DNA reads as TGTGCCAGCTCACCCAACCGGGACAGGAACACTGAAGCTTTCTTT. Its translation is CASSPNRDRNTEAFF.

V is TRBV2 and J is TRBJ1-1, with D tentatively TRBD1 (5 bases). The V end lost 7 bases, the J end lost 2 bases, and 17 bases lay between the germline ends. Germline loops: CDR1 SNHLY, CDR2 FYNNEI. This CDR3 is 15 amino acids long. The CDR3 spells CASIKGIIGNTEAFF. CDR3 DNA: TGTGCCAGCATCAAGGGGATCATCGGAAACACTGAAGCTTTCTTT.

The chain carries TRBV2 and TRBJ2-1; perhaps TRBD1 as D (5 bases). The CDR3 extends over 14 amino acids. CDR1 is SNHLY and CDR2 is FYNNEI in the germline V gene. Trimming stripped 7 bases from V and 7 bases from J, with 17 bases between. The CDR3 protein is CASTQGWTGNEQFF. DNA for the CDR3: TGTGCCAGCACTCAGGGATGGACGGGTAATGAGCAGTTCTTC.

J is TRBJ1-2 and V is TRBV7-9, with D possibly matching TRBD1 (6 bases). The CDR3 is 14 amino acids. Germline CDR1 reads SEHNR; CDR2 reads FQNEAQ (reference sequence). Trimming removed 5 bases from V and 8 bases from J, with 18 bases in between. CDR3 sequence reads: CASSTDSTRGGYTF. As DNA, the CDR3 is TGTGCCAGCAGCACGGACAGCACCCGAGGAGGCTACACCTTC.

V gene TRBV6-1 combines with J gene TRBJ2-5; 8 positions agree with TRBD2. V gave up 3 bases and J gave up 2 bases; unmatched junction bases: 2. The germline gives CDR1 MNHNS, CDR2 SASEGT. The CDR3 has 14 residues. The CDR3 DNA is TGTGCCAGCAGTGACGGCGGGGGGCAAGAGACCCAGTACTTC. Protein product: CASSDGGGQETQYF.

This chain links TRBV29-1 with TRBJ2-7; weak D call: TRBD1 (6 bases). This CDR3 region has 12 residues. CDR1 is SQVTM and CDR2 is ANQGSEA in the germline V gene. Trimming removed 5 bases from V and 3 bases from J, with 11 bases in between. CDR3 sequence reads: CSVLQGHYEQYF. As DNA, the CDR3 is TGCAGCGTTCTACAGGGACACTACGAGCAGTACTTC.

The chain combines TRBV9 with TRBJ2-7; 7 nucleotides match TRBD1. The V gene's germline CDR1 is SGDLS and CDR2 YYNGEE. V dropped 0 bases and J dropped 2; count of bases not matched to a gene: 2. CDR3 length equals 14 residues. CDR3 in amino acids: CASSVGQGTYEQYF. In nucleotides, the CDR3 is TGTGCCAGCAGCGTAGGACAGGGCACCTACGAGCAGTACTTC.

This chain links TRBV9 with TRBJ2-1; maybe TRBD2 (8 bases). CDR3 length: 17 residues. The V end lost 5 bases, the J end lost 7 bases, and 25 bases lay between the germline ends. CDR1 and CDR2 from the germline V gene are SGDLS and YYNGEE. CDR3 sequence: CASSPGGGGGTLNEQFF. In nucleotides, the CDR3 is TGTGCCAGCAGTCCCGGGGGGGGAGGGGGCACACTAAATGAGCAGTTCTTC.

CDR3 DNA: TGTGCCAGCAGTGGGACAGGCTTCTCTGGAAACACCATATATTTT. It yields the protein CASSGTGFSGNTIYF. The gene calls are TRBV6-1 and TRBJ1-3; 7 positions match TRBD1. The CDR3 loop spans 15 amino acids. In germline, CDR1 is MNHNS, CDR2 SASEGT. The trim removed 4 bases at V and 0 bases at J, leaving 3 bases unmatched.

CDR3 nucleotides: TGTGCCAGCAGGTCCCCCGGGACTAGCGGGGCAGAGACCCAGTACTTC. It is translated as CASRSPGTSGAETQYF. J is TRBJ2-5 and V is TRBV2; TRBD2 matches 13 bases. With V trimmed by 6 bases and J by 4 bases, 8 bases remained unmatched. The CDR3 is 16 amino acids. In germline, CDR1 is SNHLY, CDR2 FYNNEI.

This clone was observed a single time. CDR3 coding DNA: TGTGCCAGCAGCGTAACCGGGACAGGGGGCTCTGAAGCTTTCTTT. Its protein product is CASSVTGTGGSEAFF. The rearrangement uses TRBV9 and TRBJ1-1, with TRBD1 matching 12 bases. The ends lost 1 base at V and 6 bases at J; junction bases unmatched: 4. Germline assignment: CDR1 SGDLS and CDR2 YYNGEE. This CDR3 has 15 amino acids.

The chain uses TRBV29-1 and TRBJ2-1, with 8 bases matching TRBD2. V lost 5 bases, J lost 0 bases, and 3 bases stayed unmatched. Germline CDR1 and CDR2: SQVTM and ANQGSEA. The CDR3 is made up of 14 amino acids. The CDR3 DNA is TGCAGCGTTAGAAGCGGGAGCTCCTACAATGAGCAGTTCTTC. Its protein is CSVRSGSSYNEQFF.

This CDR3 reads CASSPRYAELEQYF. The CDR3 DNA sequence: TGTGCCAGCAGCCCTCGCTATGCCGAACTTGAGCAGTACTTC. V and J are TRBV7-9 and TRBJ2-7; unclear D gene. Germline values: CDR1 SEHNR, CDR2 FQNEAQ (reference sequence). Between the trimmed V and J ends, which lost 5 bases and 7 bases, there was a span of 18 bases. The length of the CDR3 is 14 residues.

The V gene is TRBV19, the J gene TRBJ2-7; no reliable D call. V lost 5 bases and J lost 0, with 11 bases in between. CDR1 is LNHDA, CDR2 SQIVND, per germline (reference sequence). The CDR3 runs 14 residues. The CDR3 is CASSLRESSYEQYF. The CDR3 bases are TGTGCCAGTAGTTTGCGTGAGAGCTCCTACGAGCAGTACTTC.

The chain combines TRBV18 with TRBJ2-5; perhaps TRBD2 as D (5 bases). Per germline, CDR1 KGHSH and CDR2 LQKENI. The CDR3 loop spans 13 amino acids. The ends were cut back, 8 bases at V and 2 bases at J, with 12 bases in the middle. The chain's CDR3 is CASTRSGQETQYF. The CDR3 DNA reads as TGTGCCAGCACCCGATCGGGGCAAGAGACCCAGTACTTC.

This chain connects TRBV11-1 to TRBJ2-7; a possible D gene is TRBD1 (6 bases). V dropped 1 base and J dropped 4 bases, with 17 bases sitting between them. Germline CDR1 reads SGHAT; CDR2 reads FQDESV (reference sequence). The CDR3 is 16 residues long. The CDR3 DNA reads TGTGCCAGCAGCTTAGGGACCGGGACACATTATTACGAGCAGTACTTC. Translation: CASSLGTGTHYYEQYF.